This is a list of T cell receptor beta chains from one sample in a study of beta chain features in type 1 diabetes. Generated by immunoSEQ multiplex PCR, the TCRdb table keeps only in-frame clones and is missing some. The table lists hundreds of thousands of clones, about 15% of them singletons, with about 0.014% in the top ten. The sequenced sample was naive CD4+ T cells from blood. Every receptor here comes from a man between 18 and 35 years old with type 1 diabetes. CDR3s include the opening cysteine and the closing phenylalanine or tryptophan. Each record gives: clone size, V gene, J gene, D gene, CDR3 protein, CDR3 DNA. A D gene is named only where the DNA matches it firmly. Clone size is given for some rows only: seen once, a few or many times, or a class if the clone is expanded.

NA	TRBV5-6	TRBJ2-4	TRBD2	CASSLRHVLAGPSKNIQYF	TGTGCCAGCAGCTTGAGACACGTACTAGCGGGACCATCCAAAAACATTCAGTACTTC
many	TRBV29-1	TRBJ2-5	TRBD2	CSVATSRETQYF	TGCAGCGTGGCGACTAGCAGGGAGACCCAGTACTTC
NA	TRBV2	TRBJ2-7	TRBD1	CASSGTGSYEQYF	TGTGCCAGCTCTGGGACAGGCTCCTACGAGCAGTACTTC
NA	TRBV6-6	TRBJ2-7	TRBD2	CASRQGLAGVNEQYF	TGTGCCAGCAGACAGGGACTAGCGGGAGTGAACGAGCAGTACTTC
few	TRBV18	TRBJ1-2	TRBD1	CASSPDRAYGYTF	TGTGCCAGCTCACCGGACAGGGCCTATGGCTACACCTTC
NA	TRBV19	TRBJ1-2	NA	CASSESSYGYTF	TGTGCCAGTAGCGAGAGTAGCTATGGCTACACCTTC
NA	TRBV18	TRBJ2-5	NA	CASSPGSGVRETQYF	TGTGCCAGCTCACCAGGCTCCGGGGTACGAGAGACCCAGTACTTC
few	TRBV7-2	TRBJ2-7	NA	CASSLDYGEQYF	TGTGCCAGCAGCCTGGACTATGGCGAGCAGTACTTC
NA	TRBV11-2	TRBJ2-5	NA	CASSKGRWETQYF	TGTGCCAGCAGCAAAGGCAGGTGGGAGACCCAGTACTTC
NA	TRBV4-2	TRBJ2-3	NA	CASSQQLAGGNPDTQYF	TGTGCCAGCAGCCAGCAACTAGCTGGAGGGAACCCAGATACGCAGTATTTT
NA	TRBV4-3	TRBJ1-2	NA	CASSQDLRDGYTF	TGCGCCAGCAGCCAAGACCTCAGGGATGGCTACACCTTC
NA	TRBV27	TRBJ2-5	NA	CASSFSRQETQYF	TGTGCCAGCAGTTTCTCTAGGCAAGAGACCCAGTACTTC
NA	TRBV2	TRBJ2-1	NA	CASTRVADWKQFF	TGTGCCAGCACCAGGGTAGCGGATTGGAAGCAGTTCTTC
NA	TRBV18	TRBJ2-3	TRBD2	CASSPPRGGVRDTQYF	TGTGCCAGCTCACCCCCTCGTGGGGGGGTGCGAGATACGCAGTATTTT
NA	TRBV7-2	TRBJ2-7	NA	CASSSGLGTVRSYEQYF	TGTGCCAGCAGCTCGGGGTTAGGGACTGTTCGCTCCTACGAGCAGTACTTC
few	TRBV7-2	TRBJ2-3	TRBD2	CASTTGGDTQYF	TGTGCCAGCACAACGGGGGGAGATACGCAGTATTTT
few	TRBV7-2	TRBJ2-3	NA	CASSLTPGSDTQYF	TGTGCCAGCAGCTTAACGCCGGGGTCAGATACGCAGTATTTT
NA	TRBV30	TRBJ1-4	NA	CVGGRTEEKLFF	TGTGTTGGAGGCAGGACTGAGGAAAAACTGTTTTTT
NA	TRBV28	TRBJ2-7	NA	CASRWGELGYEQYF	TGTGCCAGCAGATGGGGGGAGCTGGGCTACGAGCAGTACTTC
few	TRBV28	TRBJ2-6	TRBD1	CASSRLGQGDSGANVLTF	TGTGCCAGCAGCAGGTTGGGACAGGGAGACTCTGGGGCCAACGTCCTGACTTTC
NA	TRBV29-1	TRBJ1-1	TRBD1	CSACRQGEFKAFF	TGCAGCGCTTGCCGGCAGGGGGAGTTCAAGGCTTTCTTT
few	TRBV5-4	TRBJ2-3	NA	CASSFGQLGTDTQYF	TGTGCCAGCAGCTTTGGACAGTTGGGCACAGATACGCAGTATTTT
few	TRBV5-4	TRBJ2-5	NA	CASSLAGRETQYF	TGTGCCAGCAGCTTGGCAGGGAGGGAGACCCAGTACTTC
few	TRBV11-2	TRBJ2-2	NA	CASSSSEPGELFF	TGTGCCAGCAGCTCATCGGAGCCCGGGGAGCTGTTTTTT
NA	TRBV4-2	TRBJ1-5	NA	CASSQDRVDQPQHF	TGTGCCAGCAGCCAAGACAGGGTGGATCAGCCCCAGCATTTT
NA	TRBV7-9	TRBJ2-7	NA	CASSPSTWGGGQQYF	TGTGCCAGCAGCCCTTCGACCTGGGGGGGCGGGCAGCAGTACTTC
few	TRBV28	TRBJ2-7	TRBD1	CASRTGLGWFEQYF	TGTGCCAGCAGGACAGGGTTAGGCTGGTTCGAGCAGTACTTC
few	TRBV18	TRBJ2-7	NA	CASSLGQGRSYEQYF	TGTGCCAGCTCACTCGGGCAGGGCAGATCCTACGAGCAGTACTTC
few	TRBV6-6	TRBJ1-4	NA	CASRSNEKLFF	TGTGCCAGCAGAAGCAATGAAAAACTGTTTTTT
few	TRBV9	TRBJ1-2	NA	CASSTATGRVDGYTF	TGTGCCAGCAGTACCGCAACAGGGAGAGTGGATGGCTACACCTTC
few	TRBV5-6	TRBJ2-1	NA	CASSSLIGASSYNEQFF	TGTGCCAGCAGCTCCCTAATTGGGGCGAGCTCCTACAATGAGCAGTTCTTC
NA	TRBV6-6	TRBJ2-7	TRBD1	CASSYGPGQNNEQYF	TGTGCCAGCAGTTACGGCCCGGGACAGAACAACGAGCAGTACTTC
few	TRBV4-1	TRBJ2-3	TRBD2	CASSQIAGGPTDTQYF	TGCGCCAGCAGCCAAATAGCGGGAGGGCCGACAGATACGCAGTATTTT
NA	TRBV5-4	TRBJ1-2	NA	CASSREGYYGYTF	TGTGCCAGCAGCCGGGAGGGGTACTATGGCTACACCTTC
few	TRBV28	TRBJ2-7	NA	CASSLSREQYF	TGTGCCAGCAGTTTATCCCGCGAGCAGTACTTC
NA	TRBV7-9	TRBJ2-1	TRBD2	CASSLSPSRGAYNEQFF	TGTGCCAGCAGCTTATCGCCCTCTCGGGGGGCCTACAATGAGCAGTTCTTC
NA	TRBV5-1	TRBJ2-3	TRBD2	CASSGGSSTDTQYF	TGCGCCAGCAGCGGCGGGAGCAGCACAGATACGCAGTATTTT
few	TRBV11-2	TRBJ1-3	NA	CASSSYPGGASSGNTIYF	TGTGCCAGCAGCTCCTACCCTGGAGGGGCTAGCTCTGGAAACACCATATATTTT